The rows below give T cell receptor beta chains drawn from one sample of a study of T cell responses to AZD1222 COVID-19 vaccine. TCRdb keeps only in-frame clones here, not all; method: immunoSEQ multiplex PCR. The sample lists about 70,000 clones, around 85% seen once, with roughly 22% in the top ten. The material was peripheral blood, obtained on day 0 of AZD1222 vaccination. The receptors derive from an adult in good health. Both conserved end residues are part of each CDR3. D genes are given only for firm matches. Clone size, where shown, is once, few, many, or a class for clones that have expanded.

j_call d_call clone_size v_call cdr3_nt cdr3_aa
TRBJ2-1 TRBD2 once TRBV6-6 TGTGCCAGCAGTCGTTCCCTAGCGGGAGGTTCTGAGCAGTTCTTC CASSRSLAGGSEQFF
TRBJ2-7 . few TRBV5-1 TGCGCCAGCAGTCCTAACTGGGGCCCCTACGAGCAGTACTTC CASSPNWGPYEQYF
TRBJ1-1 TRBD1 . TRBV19 TGTGCCAGTACACCGACAGGGTACACTGAAGCTTTCTTT CASTPTGYTEAFF
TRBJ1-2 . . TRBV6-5 TGTGCCAGCAGTTACTCGGGGGCAGATACTACTGGCTACACCTTC CASSYSGADTTGYTF
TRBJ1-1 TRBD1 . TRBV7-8 TGTGCCAGCAGCTCGGGAGCCGGGACAGCGCGTTTTACTGAAGCTTTCTTT CASSSGAGTARFTEAFF
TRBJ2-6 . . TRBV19 TGTGCCAGTAGTATAAAACCGGGGGCGGACGGGGCCAACGTCCTGACTTTC CASSIKPGADGANVLTF
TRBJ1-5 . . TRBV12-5 TGTGCTAGTGGTTCGAGAAAAGGGGGCAATCAGCCCCAGCATTTT CASGSRKGGNQPQHF
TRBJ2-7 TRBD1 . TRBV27 TGTGCCAGCAGTCCCCGACAGGGGCCCACCTACGAGCAGTACTTC CASSPRQGPTYEQYF
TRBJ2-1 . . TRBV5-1 TGCGCCAGCAGCTTAACTCTGGGGGTATACAATGAGCAGTTCTTC CASSLTLGVYNEQFF
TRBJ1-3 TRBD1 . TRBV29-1 TGCAGCGCCCTACAGGGGCCCTACTCTGGAAACACCATATATTTT CSALQGPYSGNTIYF
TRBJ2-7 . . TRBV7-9 TGTGCCAGCAGCAACAGGGTCTCCTACGAGCAGTACTTC CASSNRVSYEQYF
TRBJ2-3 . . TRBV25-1 TGTGCCAGCAGTTTGTCCCCCGCAGATACGCAGTATTTT CASSLSPADTQYF
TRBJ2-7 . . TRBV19 TGTGCCAGTAGTGTAGACAGGTTTAGGACCTACGAGCAGTACTTC CASSVDRFRTYEQYF
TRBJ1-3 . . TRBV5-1 TGCGCCAGCAGCTTGGCCCAGTCAGGAGGAAACACCATATATTTT CASSLAQSGGNTIYF
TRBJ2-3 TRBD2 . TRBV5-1 TGCGCCAGCAGACAGACTAGCGGGGGGCAAAGGGATACGCAGTATTTT CASRQTSGGQRDTQYF
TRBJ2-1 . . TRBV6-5 TGTGCCAGCAGTTACTCTAGCGGTTACAATGAGCAGTTCTTC CASSYSSGYNEQFF
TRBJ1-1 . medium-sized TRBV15 TGTGCCACCAGCAGAGATCACGCGGGGACTGAAGCTTTCTTT CATSRDHAGTEAFF
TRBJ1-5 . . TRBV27 TGTGCCAGCAGCACAGGCCCGCGGAAGCCCCAGCATTTT CASSTGPRKPQHF
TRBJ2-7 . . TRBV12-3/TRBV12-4 TGTGCCAGCCGCTTGGGGAATTCCTACGAGCAGTACTTC CASRLGNSYEQYF
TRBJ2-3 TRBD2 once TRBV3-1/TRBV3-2 TGTGCCAGCACCCCGACTGCGGGGGGGCACACGCAGTATTTT CASTPTAGGHTQYF
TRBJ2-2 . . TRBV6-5 TGTGCCAGCAGTTACTCTTCTGCTGCGAACACCGGGGAGCTGTTTTTT CASSYSSAANTGELFF
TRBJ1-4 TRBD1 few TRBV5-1 TGCGCCAGCAGCCCGGGACAGGCTACGATAACTAATGAAAAACTGTTTTTT CASSPGQATITNEKLFF
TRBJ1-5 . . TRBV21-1 TGTGCCAGCAGCAAAGGGGGGGACAGCCATAGCAATCAGCCCCAGCATTTT CASSKGGDSHSNQPQHF
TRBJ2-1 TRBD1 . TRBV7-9 TGTGCCAGCAGCTATGGACAGGGCAACTTCAATGAGCAGTTCTTC CASSYGQGNFNEQFF
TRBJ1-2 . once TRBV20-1 TGCAGTGAGAGGGGGGGCAGCTTC CSERGGSF
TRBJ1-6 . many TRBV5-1 TGCGCCAGCAGGGGGCCAGGCGCGGGTTCACCCCTCCACTTT CASRGPGAGSPLHF
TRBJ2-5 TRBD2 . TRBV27 TGTGCCAGCAGTTCACTAGCGGGAGAAGAGACCCAGTACTTC CASSSLAGEETQYF
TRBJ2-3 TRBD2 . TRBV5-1 TGCGCCAGCACCTCAGCGGGGGCTAGCACAGATACGCAGTATTTT CASTSAGASTDTQYF
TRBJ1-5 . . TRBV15 TGTGCCACCGGGCGGAACAATCAGCCCCAGCATTTT CATGRNNQPQHF
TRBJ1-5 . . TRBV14 TGTGCCAGCAGCCAATCAGAGACTCAGCCCCAGCATTTT CASSQSETQPQHF
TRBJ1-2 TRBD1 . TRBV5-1 TGCGCCAGCAGCTTTGGACAGGGGGGCGCGTATGGCTACACCTTC CASSFGQGGAYGYTF
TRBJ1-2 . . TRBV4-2 TGTGCCAGCAGCCAAGATGGCAGATCACACTATGGCTACACCTTC CASSQDGRSHYGYTF
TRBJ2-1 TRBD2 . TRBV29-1 TGCAGCGAACGCGGGGGGAATGAGCAGTTCTTC CSERGGNEQFF
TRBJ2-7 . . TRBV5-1 TGCGCCAGCAGCTTGGCCTACGCCTACGAGCAGTACTTC CASSLAYAYEQYF
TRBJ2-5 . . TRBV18 TGTGCCAGCCCCCGGGCCGGGGAGACCCAGTACTTC CASPRAGETQYF
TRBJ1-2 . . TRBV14 TGTGCCAGCAGCCCAAATCCCGGGACAACACCTAACTATGGCTACACCTTC CASSPNPGTTPNYGYTF